This T cell receptor beta chain was obtained from a study of cytomegalovirus exposure and HLA in healthy donors (dated by TCRdb to 2016 to 2017). About the study as a whole: According to an earlier analysis of several hundred of the donors, roughly 180 million T cells yielded 95 million to 140 million unique TCR beta sequences and less than 300 Gb of sequence data. An early release that covered some 630 HLA-typed donors contained 300 to 350 gigabases of sequencing data and around 85 million unique TCR sequences. Of the approximately 370 genotyped donors, 75% to 85% were placed in the genetic ancestry cluster associated with self-reported Caucasian donors. The aim of the study was to test whether cataloging public T cell receptors could identify signatures of past pathogen exposure. The study used immunosequencing to profile the T cell repertoires of some 600 subjects and linked those repertoires to cytomegalovirus serostatus. In addition to the first cohort of around 670 subjects, a separate validation cohort of 120 different subjects was used. The study combined high-throughput TCR immunosequencing, statistical association of individual TCRs with disease status, and machine learning to predict cytomegalovirus infection status. In a later analysis, previously published TCR beta repertoires from hundreds of donors were re-analyzed and high-resolution HLA genotyping was added so that TCR occurrence patterns could be studied. Rather than using new phenotypic data, the later analysis identified candidate immune exposures from TCR beta sequences and from how often those sequences occurred across donors. An earlier analysis of fewer than 750 of the donors used high-throughput TCR beta sequencing to judge whether each TCR beta V gene segment behaved as functional or pseudogenic. Donor age, sex, ethnicity and CMV serostatus were compiled together with the repertoire data. A later genetic analysis took genome-wide SNP genotypes for about 55% of the 666 donors and used that subset as a discovery cohort. All discovery cohort repertoires had been generated on a single sequencing platform. Both class I and class II loci were covered by HLA typing, at four-digit resolution. Typing coverage varied by locus: 629-630 donors for A, B, C, DRB1 and DQB1; roughly 520 for DQA1; more than 600 for DPA1; some 470 for DPB1. Four or five DR-DQ haplotypes were handled as single units for association and clustering because linkage in the cohort was strong. Across approximately 400 genotyped donors of the cohort, an average of approximately 220,000 unique TCR beta nucleotide sequences per donor were sequenced, and roughly 20% of those sequences were non-productive.

The CDR3 starts with the cysteine, ends with the phenylalanine, and has 14 residues. Only CDR3 DNA is held: 42 bases, read in frame from base 1. Trimming costs V 0 bases and J 4 bases, and their ends lie 7 bases apart. CDR1 and CDR2 are drawn from the germline V gene: ENHRY, SYGVKD. The cohort was made up of approximately 700 healthy bone marrow donors. All cohort members were sampled while nominally healthy, although unrecorded immune exposures were likely present. The donor tested CMV seropositive and was one of the 289 seropositive cohort members. A peripheral blood sample was provided by each donor, and peripheral blood mononuclear cells were used for TCR beta sequencing. Genomic DNA extraction from the blood cell samples was performed with the Qiagen DNeasy Blood Extraction Kit. Preparation of the library involved the immunoSEQ multiplex PCR assay. The multiplex PCR relied on a mix of 60 forward primers for TCR Vbeta segments and 13 reverse primers for TCR Jbeta segments. The CDR3 region of rearranged TCR beta genes was amplified from genomic DNA with a multiplex PCR assay. The amplified TCR beta libraries were sequenced on the Illumina HiSeq System as 87-base-pair reads. Regarding the original processing steps: Across the 670 or so repertoires, a later analysis counted approximately 83 million unique TCR beta chains, approximately 12 million of which were shared by at least two donors. Raw reads were error-corrected and collapsed into unique sequences with a nearest-neighbor algorithm that merged closely related sequences to remove PCR and sequencing errors. CDR3 sequences were aligned to IMGT reference sequences to assign V, D and J gene segments. For a sequence to be retained, a match of at least six nucleotides was required to both a V gene segment and a J gene segment. Rearrangements were called productive when the CDR3 lacked stop codons and stayed in frame with V and J; all others were non-productive. CDR3 was defined by IMGT convention, running from the second conserved V-encoded cysteine to the conserved J-encoded phenylalanine. In an earlier analysis of roughly 580 of the donors, sequences lacking an unambiguous match to a single V gene segment were excluded. In an earlier analysis of several hundred of the donors, V segments were called functional above 56.7% productive rearrangements and were called segregating when the between-donor standard deviation exceeded 5%. A statistical classification framework was built to diagnose cytomegalovirus status from the catalog of TCR beta chain sequences. In a later analysis, TCR nucleotide sequences were compared against IMGT/GENE-DB human TR gene sequences so that V and J genes could be assigned. Using the TCRdist pipeline, a later analysis assigned CDR3 sequences along with most-parsimonious VDJ recombination scenarios. In a later analysis, each TCR beta chain was defined by its CDR3 amino acid sequence together with its V-gene family, and reads lacking a unique V-gene family were excluded. To address suspected cross-contamination and a sequencing artifact, a later analysis removed under 600 highly shared, low-generation-probability nucleotide sequences. For each public chain, a later analysis derived a clonal expansion index from normalized ranks of inferred template counts within each repertoire. A later analysis computed generation probabilities with a VDJ recombination model fitted to out-of-frame rearrangements, and checked the results against IGoR. A later analysis scored TCR-TCR, TCR-HLA and TCR-CMV co-occurrence with hypergeometric tests, applying a repertoire-size bias correction to TCR pairs. To estimate false discovery rates, a later analysis permuted the HLA or CMV assignments 20 times. In a later analysis, co-occurring TCRs were grouped using DBSCAN, with TCRdist sequence similarity added in when clustering inside HLA-allele-positive subsets. Repertoires with fewer than 30,000 or more than 120,000 public chains were left out of co-occurrence clustering, as were five repertoires with anomalous nucleotide sharing. Here the immuneACCESS table is served through TCRdb, limited to in-frame sequences with V and J called. Missing clones are a known gap in these copies; in checked studies unresolved V genes cover under half, and the rest lacks a known reason. That table gives V, J and clone size, and the DNA gave D and trimming. The sample includes approximately 97,000 clones, with 79% observed a single time. Jointly, the top ten make up around 3% of the sample.

The paper's findings and limits, for the study overall: Some IMGT-functional V segments, including TRBV6-2 and TRBV6-3, could not be distinguished by the 87-base-pair reads and were therefore excluded. This cohort had only TCR beta chains sequenced, and the lack of alpha or paired-chain data limited which features could be detected. When HLA alleles, especially DR and DQ, strongly co-occurred, TCR associations were difficult to assign to individual alleles. At a false discovery rate of 0.05, a later analysis linked 16,000 or so TCR beta sequences to specific HLA alleles. The presence/absence analyses assumed that sequencing depth was roughly uniform across donors, and that assumption may not be true. A later analysis found that most CMV-associated TCR beta chains appeared HLA-restricted, with HLA associations seemingly driven largely by CMV exposure. A later analysis found that HLA-associated TCR beta chains were more clonally expanded and had lower generation probabilities than equally common non-associated chains. In the study, around 150 TCR beta chains were listed as associated with cytomegalovirus. Cytomegalovirus status was reported to be diagnosed by the classifier with high specificity and sensitivity in both the original and validation cohorts. Correlated functional status among segregating V segments might reflect linkage disequilibrium, but an unknown experimental factor could not be ruled out. Most TCR sequences were seen in very few donors, while some public TCRs were found in many individuals. A cluster of highly shared sequence variants was judged likely to be a technical artifact of the sequencing pipeline. An earlier analysis of roughly 570 of the donors showed that most TCR beta V segments appeared in productive rearrangements either about 87% or about 30% of the time, which broadly matched IMGT annotations. Because HLA typing was missing for some donors at each locus, association tests included only the typed subset. For the cohort, immune exposure information was limited to CMV serostatus. According to a later analysis, TCR association rates differed among HLA loci, with DRB1 alleles showing the most associated TCRs and HLA-C alleles showing the fewest. In vitro tests confirmed that a few of the cytomegalovirus-associated TCR beta chains recognize cytomegalovirus antigens. Compared with the roughly 700-donor mean, donors in an Asian-associated ancestry cluster had fewer N-insertions in productive TCRs, according to a later genetic analysis. A further reported finding was that TCR beta sequences accurately predicted the HLA-A and HLA-B alleles for most subjects in the first cohort. The authors suggested that the approach could potentially be generalized to other disease states and immunological phenotypes. A later analysis reported that several top co-occurrence clusters appeared linked to parvovirus B19, influenza, CMV and Epstein-Barr virus. In a later genetic analysis, a missense DCLRE1C variant was associated with V-gene and J-gene trimming of TCR beta chains, and the association was replicated in an independent cohort. Because counts were too low, approximately 15 rarely observed V segments, including chromosome 9 orphons, were excluded from the earlier analysis of 587 of the donors.

Notes on this clone: What antigen it recognizes has not been identified. Base quality data are lacking; no much larger clone is found one base away.

The rearranged segments are TRBV10-3 and TRBJ2-1, with TRBD1 as a weak D call on 6 bases. This receptor was obtained from a male donor in good health and CMV-seropositive. The sample was PBMCs. At the DNA level, the sequence is TGTGCCATCAGTGAGTCAGGACAGTACAATGAGCAGTTCTTC. It is translated as CAISESGQYNEQFF.